The 6 T cell receptor beta chains reported below all come from one sample, sequenced in a study of cytomegalovirus exposure and HLA in healthy donors. This PCR relied on a set of 60 Vbeta primers and 13 Jbeta primers. Sequencing was performed with immunoSEQ multiplex PCR; in TCRdb, only in-frame clones are kept and a portion is missing. This table has some 77,000 clones, 80% appearing once. The sample was PBMCs. These receptors were collected from a man in his forties or fifties in good health and CMV-seropositive.

This clone was seen more than once but under ten times. The rearrangement uses TRBV18 and TRBJ1-4; D call uncertain. The CDR3 totals 16 residues. Germline V gene sequence: CDR1 KGHSH, CDR2 LQKENI. Trimming pared 4 bases from V and 4 bases from J, leaving 16 bases between. The CDR3 sequence: CASSLNPPGSNEKLFF. The CDR3 region has the DNA TGTGCCAGCTCACTTAATCCCCCAGGCAGTAATGAAAAACTGTTTTTT.

For the CDR3, the DNA is TGTGCCAGCGGACTCAACGAGGCCAAAAACATTCAGTACTTC. Translating gives CASGLNEAKNIQYF. The chain couples TRBV2 to TRBJ2-4, with a weak D call TRBD2 (5 bases). The CDR3 covers 14 residues. CDR1 SNHLY and CDR2 FYNNEI come from the germline V gene. Trimming left V 8 bases short and J 1 base short, with 12 bases between.

In DNA form, the CDR3 reads TGTGCCAGCAGCCGCGGGTCCGGGCAGCCCCAGCATTTT. Amino acid sequence: CASSRGSGQPQHF. V usage is TRBV13 and J usage is TRBJ1-5; D gene ambiguous. The CDR3 contains 13 residues. V dropped 5 bases and J dropped 7 bases, with 12 bases sitting between them. CDR1 is PRHDT and CDR2 is FYEKMQ in the germline V gene (reference sequence).

In this sample, this clone turned up a few times. The chain joins TRBV5-1 to TRBJ2-5, with D hard to call. The germline CDR1 and CDR2 sequences are SGHRS and YFSETQ. The CDR3 covers 11 residues. The V gene lost 0 bases and the J gene lost 5 bases, with 2 bases spanning the gap. The CDR3 is CASSLAETQYF. The CDR3 nucleotides read TGCGCCAGCAGCTTGGCGGAGACCCAGTACTTC.

The chain recombines TRBV10-3 with TRBJ2-1, with 8 bases identical to TRBD2. The ends lost 2 bases at V and 1 base at J; junction bases unmatched: 19. Germline-derived CDR1 and CDR2 are ENHRY and SYGVKD. The CDR3 totals 21 residues. The CDR3 DNA follows: TGTGCCATCAGTGAGCACCGGGGGGGGGCGTCGGGCGAGGGATCCTACAATGAGCAGTTCTTC. Its translation: CAISEHRGGASGEGSYNEQFF.

The chain uses TRBV11-2 and TRBJ1-6; the match to TRBD1 covers 9 bases. CDR1 and CDR2 (germline): SGHAT, FQNNGV. J gave up 6 bases and V 4 bases, and 7 bases lay outside the gene matches. The CDR3 contains 16 residues. DNA for the CDR3: TGTGCCAGCAGCTCGGCCGGGACAGGGATTAATTCACCCCTCCACTTT. It translates to CASSSAGTGINSPLHF.